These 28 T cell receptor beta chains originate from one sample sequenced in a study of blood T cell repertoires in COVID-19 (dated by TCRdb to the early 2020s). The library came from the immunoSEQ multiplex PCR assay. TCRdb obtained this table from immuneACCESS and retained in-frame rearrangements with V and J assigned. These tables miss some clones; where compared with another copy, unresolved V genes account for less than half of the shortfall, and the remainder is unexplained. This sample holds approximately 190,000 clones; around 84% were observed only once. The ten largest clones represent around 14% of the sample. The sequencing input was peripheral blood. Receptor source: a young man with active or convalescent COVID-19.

The CDR3 sequence is CAWTGSTEAFF. The CDR3 nucleotides read TGTGCCTGGACAGGGTCCACTGAAGCTTTCTTT. V usage is TRBV30 and J usage is TRBJ1-1; weak D call: TRBD1 (5 bases). Germline-derived CDR1 and CDR2 are GTSNPN and SVGIG (reference sequence). The CDR3 extends over 11 amino acids. The V and J ends lost 4 bases and 4 bases respectively, with 7 bases between them.

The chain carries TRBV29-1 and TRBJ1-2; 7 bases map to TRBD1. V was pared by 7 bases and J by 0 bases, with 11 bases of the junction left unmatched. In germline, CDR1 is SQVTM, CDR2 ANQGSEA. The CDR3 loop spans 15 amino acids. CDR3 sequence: CSASTGTNPNYGYTF. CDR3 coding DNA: TGCAGCGCCTCGACAGGGACAAATCCTAACTATGGCTACACCTTC.

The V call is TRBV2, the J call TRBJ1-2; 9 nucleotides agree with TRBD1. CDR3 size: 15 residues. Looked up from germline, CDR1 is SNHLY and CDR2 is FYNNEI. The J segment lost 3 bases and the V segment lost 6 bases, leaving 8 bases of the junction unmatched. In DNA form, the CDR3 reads TGTGCCAGCAGCCCCGGGACAGGGAATCACTATGGCTACACCTTC. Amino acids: CASSPGTGNHYGYTF.

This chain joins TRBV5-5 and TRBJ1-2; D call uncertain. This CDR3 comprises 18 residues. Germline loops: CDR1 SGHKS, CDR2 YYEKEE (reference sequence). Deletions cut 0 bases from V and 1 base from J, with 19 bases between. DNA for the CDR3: TGTGCCAGCAGCTTGGGGGAGGCTCATCCGGATTTTAACTATGGCTACACCTTC. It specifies CASSLGEAHPDFNYGYTF.

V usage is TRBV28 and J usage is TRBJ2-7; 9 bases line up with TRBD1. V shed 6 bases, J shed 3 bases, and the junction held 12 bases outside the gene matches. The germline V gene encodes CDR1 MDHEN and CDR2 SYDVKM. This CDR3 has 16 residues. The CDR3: CASSPVGSTGGYEQYV. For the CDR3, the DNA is TGTGCCAGCAGCCCTGTGGGCTCGACAGGGGGCTACGAGCAGTACGTC.

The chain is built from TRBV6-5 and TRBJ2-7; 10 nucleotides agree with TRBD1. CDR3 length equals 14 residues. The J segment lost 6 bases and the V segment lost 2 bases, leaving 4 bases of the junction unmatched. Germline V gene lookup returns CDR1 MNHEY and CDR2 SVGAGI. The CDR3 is CASSYRDRGSEQYF. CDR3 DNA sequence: TGTGCCAGCAGTTACAGGGACAGGGGTTCCGAGCAGTACTTC.

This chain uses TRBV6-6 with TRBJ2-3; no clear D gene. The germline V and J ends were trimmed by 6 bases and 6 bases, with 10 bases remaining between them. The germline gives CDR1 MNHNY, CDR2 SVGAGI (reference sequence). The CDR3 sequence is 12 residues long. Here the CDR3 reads CASSQSVDTQYF. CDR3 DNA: TGTGCCAGCAGCCAGTCAGTGGATACGCAGTATTTT.

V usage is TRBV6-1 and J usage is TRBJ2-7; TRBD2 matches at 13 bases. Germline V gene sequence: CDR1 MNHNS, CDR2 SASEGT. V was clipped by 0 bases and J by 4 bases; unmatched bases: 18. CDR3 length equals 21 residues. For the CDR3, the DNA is TGTGCCAGCAGTGAAGCGAGGGTGTTCCCTAGGGGACTAGCGGGACCTTACGAGCAGTACTTC. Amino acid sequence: CASSEARVFPRGLAGPYEQYF.

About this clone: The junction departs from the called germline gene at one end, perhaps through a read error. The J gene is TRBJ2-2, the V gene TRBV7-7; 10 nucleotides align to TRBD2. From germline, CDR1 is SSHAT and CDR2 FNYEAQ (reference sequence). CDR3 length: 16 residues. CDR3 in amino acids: CASSRGAGGPFGELFF. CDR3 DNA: TGTGCTAGCAGCCGAGGAGCGGGGGGGCCCTTCGGGGAGCTGTTTTTT.

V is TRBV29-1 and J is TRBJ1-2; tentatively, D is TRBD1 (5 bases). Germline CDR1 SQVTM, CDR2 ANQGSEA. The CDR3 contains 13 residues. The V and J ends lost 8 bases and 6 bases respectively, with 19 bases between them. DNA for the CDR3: TGCAGCACTCACGGGGGTTCAAAAAATGGCTACACCTTC. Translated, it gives CSTHGGSKNGYTF.

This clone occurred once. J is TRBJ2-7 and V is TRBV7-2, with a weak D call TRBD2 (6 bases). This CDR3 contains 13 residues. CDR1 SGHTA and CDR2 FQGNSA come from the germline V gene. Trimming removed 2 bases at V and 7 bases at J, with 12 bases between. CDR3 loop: CASSLNSGEEQYV. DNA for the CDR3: TGTGCCAGCAGCTTAAACTCGGGGGAGGAGCAGTACGTC.

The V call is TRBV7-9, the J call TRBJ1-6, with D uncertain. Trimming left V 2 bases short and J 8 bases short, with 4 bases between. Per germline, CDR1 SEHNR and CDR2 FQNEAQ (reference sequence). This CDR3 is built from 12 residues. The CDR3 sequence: CASSLSDSPLHF. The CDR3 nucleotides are TGTGCCAGCAGCTTATCCGATTCACCCCTCCACTTT.

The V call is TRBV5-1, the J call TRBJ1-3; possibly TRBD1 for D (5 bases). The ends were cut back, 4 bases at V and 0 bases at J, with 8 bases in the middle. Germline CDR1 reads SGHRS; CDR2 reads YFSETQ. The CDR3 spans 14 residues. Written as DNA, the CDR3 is TGCGCCAGCAGCAAACAGGACTCTGGAAACACCATATATTTT. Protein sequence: CASSKQDSGNTIYF. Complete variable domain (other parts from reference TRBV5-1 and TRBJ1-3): KAGVTQTPRYLIKTRGQQVTLSCSPISGHRSVSWYQQTPGQGLQFLFEYFSETQRNKGNFPGRFSGRQFSNSRSEMNVSTLELGDSALYLCASSKQDSGNTIYFGEGSWLTVV.

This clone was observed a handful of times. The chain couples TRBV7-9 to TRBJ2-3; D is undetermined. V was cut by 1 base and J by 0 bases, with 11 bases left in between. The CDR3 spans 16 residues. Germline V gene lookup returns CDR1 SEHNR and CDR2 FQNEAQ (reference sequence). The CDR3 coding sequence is TGTGCCAGCAGCTTAGAGCTAGACGGTAGCACAGATACGCAGTATTTT. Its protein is CASSLELDGSTDTQYF.

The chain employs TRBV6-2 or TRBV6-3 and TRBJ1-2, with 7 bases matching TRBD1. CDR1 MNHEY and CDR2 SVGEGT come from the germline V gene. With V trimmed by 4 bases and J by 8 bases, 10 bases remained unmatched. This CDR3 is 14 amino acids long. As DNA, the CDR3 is TGTGCCAGCAGTTCAAAGGGGGCAACGAAAGGCTACACCTTC. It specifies CASSSKGATKGYTF.

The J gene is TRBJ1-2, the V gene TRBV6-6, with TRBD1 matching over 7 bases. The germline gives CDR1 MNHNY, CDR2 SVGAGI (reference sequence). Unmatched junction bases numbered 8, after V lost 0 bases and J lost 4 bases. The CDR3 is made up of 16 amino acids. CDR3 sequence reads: CASSYSGQPSPYGYTF. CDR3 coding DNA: TGTGCCAGCAGTTACTCGGGACAGCCGAGCCCCTATGGCTACACCTTC.

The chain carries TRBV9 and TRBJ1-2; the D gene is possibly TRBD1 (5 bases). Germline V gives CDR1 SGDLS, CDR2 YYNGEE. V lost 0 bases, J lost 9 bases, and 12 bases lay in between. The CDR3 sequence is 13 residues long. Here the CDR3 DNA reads TGTGCCAGCAGCGTAGTAGGACAAGGAAGCTACACCTTC. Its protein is CASSVVGQGSYTF. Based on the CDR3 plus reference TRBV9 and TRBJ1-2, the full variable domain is DSGVTQTPKHLITATGQRVTLRCSPRSGDLSVYWYQQSLDQGLQFLIQYYNGEERAKGNILERFSAQQFPDLHSELNLSSLELGDSALYFCASSVVGQGSYTFGSGTRLTVV.

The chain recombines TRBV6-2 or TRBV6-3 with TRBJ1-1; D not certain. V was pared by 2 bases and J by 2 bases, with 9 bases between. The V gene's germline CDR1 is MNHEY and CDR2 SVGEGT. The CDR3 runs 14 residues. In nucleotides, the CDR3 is TGTGCCAGCAGTTACGGCGGATTTAACACTGAAGCTTTCTTT. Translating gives CASSYGGFNTEAFF.

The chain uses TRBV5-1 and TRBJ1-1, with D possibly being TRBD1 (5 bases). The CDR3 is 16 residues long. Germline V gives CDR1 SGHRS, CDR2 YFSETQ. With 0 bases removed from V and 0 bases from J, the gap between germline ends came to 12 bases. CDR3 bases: TGCGCCAGCAGCTTGGAATTCGGGGGTGTGAACACTGAAGCTTTCTTT. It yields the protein CASSLEFGGVNTEAFF.

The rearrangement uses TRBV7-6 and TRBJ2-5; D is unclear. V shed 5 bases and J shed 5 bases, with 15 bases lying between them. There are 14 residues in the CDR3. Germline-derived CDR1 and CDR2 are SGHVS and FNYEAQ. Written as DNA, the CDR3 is TGTGCCAGCAGCCTAGGACCGACGAGGGAGACCCAGTACTTC. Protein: CASSLGPTRETQYF.

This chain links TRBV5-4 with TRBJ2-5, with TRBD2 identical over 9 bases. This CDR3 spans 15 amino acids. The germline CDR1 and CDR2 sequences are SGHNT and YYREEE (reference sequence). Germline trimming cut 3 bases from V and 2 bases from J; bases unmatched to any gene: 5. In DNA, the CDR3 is TGTGCCAGCAGCTCGACTAGCGGCGGTCAAGAGACCCAGTACTTC. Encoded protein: CASSSTSGGQETQYF.

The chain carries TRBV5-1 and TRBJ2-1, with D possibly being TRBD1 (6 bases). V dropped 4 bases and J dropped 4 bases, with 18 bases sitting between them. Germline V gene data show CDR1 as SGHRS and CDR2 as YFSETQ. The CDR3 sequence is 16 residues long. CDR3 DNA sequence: TGCGCCAGCAGCGGTGGGTTACAGGGATGGTACAATGAGCAGTTCTTC. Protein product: CASSGGLQGWYNEQFF.

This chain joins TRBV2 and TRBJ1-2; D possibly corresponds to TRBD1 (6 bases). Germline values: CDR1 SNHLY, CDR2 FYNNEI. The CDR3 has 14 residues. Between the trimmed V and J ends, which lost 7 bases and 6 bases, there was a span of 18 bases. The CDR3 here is CASTARGRGHGYTF. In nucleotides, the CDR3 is TGTGCCAGCACCGCCCGGGGCAGGGGCCATGGCTACACCTTC.

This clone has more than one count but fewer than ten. The DNA for the CDR3 is TGCGCCAGCAGTGACGGCTACGAGCAGTACTTC. Translated: CASSDGYEQYF. The chain has TRBV10-1 and TRBJ2-7; D gene ambiguous. V was cut by 3 bases and J by 3 bases, with 3 bases left in between. The CDR3 consists of 11 residues. Germline V lookup: CDR1 WNHNN, CDR2 SYGVQD (reference sequence).

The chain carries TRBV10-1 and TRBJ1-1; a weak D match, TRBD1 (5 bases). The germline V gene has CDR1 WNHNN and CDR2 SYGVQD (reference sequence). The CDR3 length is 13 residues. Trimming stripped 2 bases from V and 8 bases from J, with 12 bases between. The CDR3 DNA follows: TGCGCCAGCAGTGAGAGTGGGGCAGCCGAAGCTTTCTTT. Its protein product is CASSESGAAEAFF.

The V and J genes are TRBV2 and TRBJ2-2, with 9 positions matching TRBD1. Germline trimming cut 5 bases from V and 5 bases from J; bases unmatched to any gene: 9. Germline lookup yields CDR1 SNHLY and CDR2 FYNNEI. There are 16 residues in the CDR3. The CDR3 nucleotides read TGTGCCAGCAGTCCTGGGACAGGGAAGAGGACCGGGGAGCTGTTTTTT. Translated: CASSPGTGKRTGELFF.

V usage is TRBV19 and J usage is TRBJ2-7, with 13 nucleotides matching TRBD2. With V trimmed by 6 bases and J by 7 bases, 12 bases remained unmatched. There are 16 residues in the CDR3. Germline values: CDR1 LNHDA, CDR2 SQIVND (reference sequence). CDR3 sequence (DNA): TGTGCCAGTAGCCTCACGGGGACTAGCGGGGTCTGGGAGCAGTACTTC. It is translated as CASSLTGTSGVWEQYF. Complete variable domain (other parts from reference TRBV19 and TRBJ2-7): DGGITQSPKYLFRKEGQNVTLSCEQNLNHDAMYWYRQDPGQGLRLIYYSQIVNDFQKGDIAEGYSVSREKKESFPLTVTSAQKNPTAFYLCASSLTGTSGVWEQYFGPGTRLTVT.

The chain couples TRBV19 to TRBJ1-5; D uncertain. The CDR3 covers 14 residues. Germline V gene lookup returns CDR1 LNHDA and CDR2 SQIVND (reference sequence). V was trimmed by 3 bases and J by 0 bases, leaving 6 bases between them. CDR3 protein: CASSMGSSNQPQHF. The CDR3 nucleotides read TGTGCCAGTAGTATGGGGAGTAGCAATCAGCCCCAGCATTTT. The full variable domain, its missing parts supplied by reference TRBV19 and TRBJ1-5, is DGGITQSPKYLFRKEGQNVTLSCEQNLNHDAMYWYRQDPGQGLRLIYYSQIVNDFQKGDIAEGYSVSREKKESFPLTVTSAQKNPTAFYLCASSMGSSNQPQHFGDGTRLSIL.